The subject of this entry is one TCR beta chain. The antigen remains undetermined. This record belongs to a study of cytotoxic CD8 clonotypes in ibrutinib-treated CLL. Study-level points and caveats: Sampling time points were not equivalent between sustained-remission and progressing patients. T-cell clonality at baseline went above that of age-matched healthy donors and rose and fell with circulating CD8+ T-cell counts. Public clonotypes, an uncommon group, contracted or remained stable on treatment.

Clones were sequenced by immunoSEQ multiplex PCR, and TCRdb holds only the in-frame ones, with some missing. The profile covers 150,000 or so clones, with 75% to 80% appearing a single time and just over 5% taken by the ten largest. The length of the CDR3 is 12 residues. Trimming removed 8 bases from V and 4 bases from J; junction bases left unmatched: 7. CDR1 GTSNPN and CDR2 SVGIG come from the germline V gene (reference sequence). The chain joins TRBV30 to TRBJ1-2, with 7 bases matching TRBD1. The sequence was obtained from a human donor with chronic lymphocytic leukemia. Sequenced here: PBMCs, sampled after 24 months of ibrutinib treatment. CDR3 residues: CARTGDSYGYTF. CDR3 sequence (DNA): TGTGCCCGAACAGGGGACTCCTATGGCTACACCTTC.